This T cell receptor beta chain stems from a study of human T cells and chemical hapten exposure. Whole-study context: From small differences in pooled library volume came most of the variation in per-sample TCR yields.

Individual cDNA molecules each carried unique molecular identifiers attached by the library. TCRdb ran MiXCR on the RACE reads and lists one entry per CDR3 protein. The sample holds approximately 110,000 distinct CDR3 sequences, approximately 9.9% seen once. The time point: patch test 1, 2 weeks after DPC sensitization. This sample's treatment: therapeutic diphenylcyclopropenone sensitization with weekly scalp DPC. Source: whole blood, taken in connection with sensitization to the hapten diphenylcyclopropenone (DPC). The clonotype comes from a woman between 40 and 50 years old with alopecia areata. Some clones in this sample may be carry-over from other donors' samples.

As DNA, the CDR3 is TGTGCCAGCAGTTTACAGGCGAACACCGGGGAGCTGTTTTTT. It is translated as CASSLQANTGELFF. This rearrangement joins TRBV11-3 to TRBJ2-2; D is perhaps TRBD1 (5 bases). Germline V gene sequence: CDR1 SGHNT, CDR2 YENEEA. Trimming removed 6 bases from V and 0 bases from J, with 8 bases in between. This CDR3 region has 14 residues.